This TCR beta chain was sequenced for a study of T-cell reconstitution after alpha-beta-depleted transplantation in children. Germline loops: CDR1 DFQATT, CDR2 SNEGSKA (reference sequence). J gave up 8 bases and V 2 bases, and 1 base lay outside the gene matches. This CDR3 has 11 residues. This clonotype has ten or more counts. A TCRbeta library incorporating unique molecular identifiers was prepared. TCRdb re-derived calls from the PCR reads in MiXCR, one entry per CDR3 protein. Here the sample spans some 390,000 distinct CDR3 sequences, around 21% being singletons. This TCR was sampled from a human donor who donated a stem cell graft to a child with acute myeloid leukemia. The sample consisted of PBMCs from the stem cell graft donor, taken from the stem cell graft. The chain employs TRBV20-1 and TRBJ1-2, with 8 bases fitting TRBD1. CDR3 loop: CSARWDRGYTF. DNA of the CDR3: TGCAGTGCTAGATGGGACAGGGGCTACACCTTC.